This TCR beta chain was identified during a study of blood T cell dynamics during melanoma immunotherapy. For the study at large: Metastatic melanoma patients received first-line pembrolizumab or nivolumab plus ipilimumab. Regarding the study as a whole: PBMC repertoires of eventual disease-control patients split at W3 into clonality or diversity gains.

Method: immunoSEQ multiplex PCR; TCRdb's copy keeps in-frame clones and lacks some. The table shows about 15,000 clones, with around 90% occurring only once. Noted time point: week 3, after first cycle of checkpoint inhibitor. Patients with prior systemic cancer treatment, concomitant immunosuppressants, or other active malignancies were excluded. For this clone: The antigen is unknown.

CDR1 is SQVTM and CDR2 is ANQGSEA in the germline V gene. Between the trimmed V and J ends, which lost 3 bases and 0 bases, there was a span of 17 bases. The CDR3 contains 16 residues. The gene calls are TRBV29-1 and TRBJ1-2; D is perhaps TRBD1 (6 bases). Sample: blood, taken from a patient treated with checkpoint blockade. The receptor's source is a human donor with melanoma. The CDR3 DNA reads TGCAGCGTTGACTTAGCTGGGGGCAATACTAACTATGGCTACACCTTC. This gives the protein CSVDLAGGNTNYGYTF. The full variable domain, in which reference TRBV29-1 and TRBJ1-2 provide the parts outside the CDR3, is SAVISQKPSRDICQRGTSLTIQCQVDSQVTMMFWYRQQPGQSLTLIATANQGSEATYESGFVIDKFPISRPNLTFSTLTVSNMSPEDSSIYLCSVDLAGGNTNYGYTFGSGTRLTVV.